The rows below give T cell receptor beta chains drawn from one sample of a study of cytomegalovirus exposure and HLA in healthy donors. The data were produced by immunoSEQ multiplex PCR, yet TCRdb's version contains in-frame clones alone and is incomplete. The table records 150,000 to 200,000 clones, approximately 79% of them present only once. The sequenced sample was PBMCs. The receptors here all came from a middle-aged man in good health and CMV-seropositive. Both conserved end residues are part of each CDR3. The D gene is left open where the match is weak. Where a row states a size, it is once, few, many or the class of an expanded clone; other rows omit it.

J: TRBJ1-4
size: .
V: TRBV4-2
D: TRBD1
CDR3: CASSQAGTGNEKLFF
DNA: TGTGCCAGCAGCCAAGCCGGGACAGGGAATGAAAAACTGTTTTTT

J: TRBJ1-5
size: .
V: TRBV7-8
D: TRBD1
CDR3: CASSTGQGTAYSNQPQHF
DNA: TGTGCCAGCAGCACCGGACAAGGGACAGCTTATAGCAATCAGCCCCAGCATTTT

J: TRBJ2-2
size: .
V: TRBV6-6
D: TRBD1
CDR3: CASSPDRSYPFF
DNA: TGTGCCAGCAGTCCGGACAGGTCTTACCCGTTTTTT

J: TRBJ1-1
size: .
V: TRBV6-5
D: TRBD1
CDR3: CASTRTGTNTEAFF
DNA: TGTGCCAGCACCCGGACAGGGACAAACACTGAAGCTTTCTTT

J: TRBJ2-2
size: .
V: TRBV2
D: TRBD2
CDR3: CASSRRLAGDTGELFF
DNA: TGTGCCAGCAGTCGTCGACTAGCGGGGGACACCGGGGAGCTGTTTTTT

J: TRBJ2-7
size: .
V: TRBV7-2
D: .
CDR3: CASSHSGYEQYF
DNA: TGTGCCAGCAGCCATTCGGGCTACGAGCAGTACTTC

J: TRBJ1-4
size: .
V: TRBV11-2
D: TRBD1
CDR3: CASSLSGTGGVEKLFF
DNA: TGTGCCAGCAGCTTGTCCGGGACAGGGGGCGTTGAAAAACTGTTTTTT

J: TRBJ2-3
size: .
V: TRBV7-9
D: .
CDR3: CASSPGSADTQYF
DNA: TGTGCCAGCAGCCCCGGGAGCGCAGATACGCAGTATTTT

J: TRBJ1-1
size: .
V: TRBV7-9
D: TRBD1
CDR3: CASSDRQGATEAFF
DNA: TGTGCCAGCAGCGATAGACAGGGGGCCACTGAAGCTTTCTTT

J: TRBJ2-2
size: .
V: TRBV5-8
D: .
CDR3: CASSRLLLNTGELFF
DNA: TGTGCCAGCAGCCGACTACTTCTGAACACCGGGGAGCTGTTTTTT

J: TRBJ2-7
size: .
V: TRBV29-1
D: TRBD1
CDR3: CSVAVGTGGYEQYF
DNA: TGCAGCGTTGCGGTGGGGACAGGGGGTTACGAGCAGTACTTC

J: TRBJ2-7
size: .
V: TRBV23-1
D: .
CDR3: CASRPGHGFPYEQYF
DNA: TGCGCCAGCAGACCGGGACACGGGTTCCCCTACGAGCAGTACTTC

J: TRBJ1-2
size: .
V: TRBV5-4
D: TRBD1
CDR3: CASSRSGQGARGNYGYTF
DNA: TGTGCCAGCAGCCGATCAGGCCAGGGGGCGCGTGGGAACTATGGCTACACCTTC

J: TRBJ1-3
size: .
V: TRBV11-3
D: TRBD1
CDR3: CASSPRTGPGNTIYF
DNA: TGTGCCAGCAGCCCCAGGACAGGGCCTGGAAACACCATATATTTT

J: TRBJ2-2
size: .
V: TRBV10-1
D: TRBD1
CDR3: CASRDRVWAGELFF
DNA: TGCGCCAGTAGGGACAGGGTTTGGGCAGGGGAGCTGTTTTTT

J: TRBJ2-3
size: .
V: TRBV2
D: TRBD2
CDR3: CASSELGGGGTDTQYF
DNA: TGCGCCAGCAGTGAATTAGGCGGGGGTGGCACAGATACGCAGTATTTT

J: TRBJ1-6
size: .
V: TRBV5-6
D: .
CDR3: CASSLLGAALGSPLHF
DNA: TGTGCCAGCAGCTTGTTAGGGGCGGCCTTGGGGTCACCCCTCCACTTT

J: TRBJ2-5
size: .
V: TRBV11-2
D: .
CDR3: CASSFRGETQYF
DNA: TGTGCCAGCAGCTTTCGAGGGGAGACCCAGTACTTC

J: TRBJ1-1
size: .
V: TRBV28
D: TRBD1
CDR3: CASRDRYEAFF
DNA: TGTGCCAGCAGGGACAGGTATGAAGCTTTCTTT

J: TRBJ2-5
size: .
V: TRBV7-2
D: TRBD2
CDR3: CASSSRLGRGRETQYF
DNA: TGTGCCAGCAGCTCCCGACTTGGGCGGGGGAGGGAGACCCAGTACTTC

J: TRBJ1-2
size: .
V: TRBV28
D: .
CDR3: CASSSGYRGYTF
DNA: TGTGCCAGCAGTTCAGGGTATAGAGGCTACACCTTC

J: TRBJ2-1
size: .
V: TRBV5-1
D: TRBD2
CDR3: CASSLGLAGVDNEQFF
DNA: TGCGCCAGCAGCTTGGGGCTAGCGGGGGTCGACAATGAGCAGTTCTTC

J: TRBJ1-2
size: .
V: TRBV7-9
D: .
CDR3: CASSLVGQTYGYTF
DNA: TGTGCCAGCAGCTTAGTGGGACAAACCTATGGCTACACCTTC

J: TRBJ2-7
size: few
V: TRBV5-1
D: TRBD2
CDR3: CASSLDLAGGNEQYF
DNA: TGCGCCAGCAGCTTGGATCTAGCGGGGGGAAACGAGCAGTACTTC

J: TRBJ1-6
size: few
V: TRBV6-5
D: .
CDR3: CASNPRGSSNSPLHF
DNA: TGTGCCAGCAACCCACGCGGGAGTTCAAATTCACCCCTCCACTTT

J: TRBJ1-6
size: .
V: TRBV6-1
D: .
CDR3: CASSETGSRNSSPLHF
DNA: TGTGCCAGCAGCGAAACAGGGTCTAGGAATAGTTCACCCCTCCACTTT

J: TRBJ1-1
size: few
V: TRBV19
D: TRBD1
CDR3: CASTLSQGRNTEAFF
DNA: TGTGCCAGTACCCTATCACAGGGGCGGAACACTGAAGCTTTCTTT

J: TRBJ1-3
size: .
V: TRBV4-1
D: TRBD1
CDR3: CASSQLPTGQGSGNTIYF
DNA: TGCGCCAGCAGCCAATTACCCACGGGACAGGGCTCTGGAAACACCATATATTTT

J: TRBJ1-5
size: few
V: TRBV19
D: .
CDR3: CASSISLRQPQHF
DNA: TGTGCCAGTAGTATATCCCTGCGTCAGCCCCAGCATTTT

J: TRBJ1-4
size: .
V: TRBV7-9
D: TRBD1
CDR3: CASSLAGTANEKLFF
DNA: TGTGCCAGCAGCTTAGCGGGGACAGCGAATGAAAAACTGTTTTTT

J: TRBJ1-2
size: .
V: TRBV5-4
D: .
CDR3: CASSLRQAPTGYTF
DNA: TGTGCCAGCAGCTTAAGACAGGCCCCGACGGGCTACACCTTC

J: TRBJ1-1
size: .
V: TRBV9
D: .
CDR3: CASSVLLNTEAFF
DNA: TGTGCCAGCAGCGTACTACTAAACACTGAAGCTTTCTTT

J: TRBJ2-3
size: .
V: TRBV4-1
D: TRBD2
CDR3: CASSQDPSGGSDTQYF
DNA: TGCGCCAGCAGCCAAGACCCTAGCGGGGGCTCAGATACGCAGTATTTT

J: TRBJ2-7
size: .
V: TRBV6-4
D: TRBD2
CDR3: CASSATSGAYEQYF
DNA: TGTGCCAGCAGTGCGACTAGCGGAGCCTACGAGCAGTACTTC

J: TRBJ2-3
size: .
V: TRBV5-1
D: TRBD2
CDR3: CASSSGGGETDTQYF
DNA: TGCGCCAGCAGCTCTGGCGGGGGGGAAACAGATACGCAGTATTTT

J: TRBJ1-2
size: .
V: TRBV5-4
D: TRBD1
CDR3: CASSLKITGDGYTF
DNA: TGTGCCAGCAGCTTGAAAATAACAGGGGATGGCTACACCTTC

J: TRBJ1-4
size: few
V: TRBV18
D: .
CDR3: CASSSGLNEKLFF
DNA: TGTGCCAGCTCCTCGGGTCTCAATGAAAAACTGTTTTTT

J: TRBJ2-5
size: .
V: TRBV28
D: .
CDR3: CASSFRTAETQYF
DNA: TGTGCCAGCAGTTTCCGGACAGCAGAGACCCAGTACTTC

J: TRBJ1-5
size: .
V: TRBV19
D: .
CDR3: CASQHTGVTGNQPQHF
DNA: TGTGCCAGCCAACACACGGGAGTAACCGGCAATCAGCCCCAGCATTTT

J: TRBJ1-3
size: .
V: TRBV6-6
D: .
CDR3: CASTIGGVRSGNTIYF
DNA: TGTGCCAGCACTATTGGGGGGGTTCGTTCAGGAAACACCATATATTTT

J: TRBJ2-2
size: .
V: TRBV11-3
D: TRBD1
CDR3: CASSLDPGGFAGELFF
DNA: TGTGCCAGCAGCTTAGATCCAGGGGGCTTCGCCGGGGAGCTGTTTTTT

J: TRBJ2-5
size: .
V: TRBV2
D: TRBD2
CDR3: CASSELRGAGETQYF
DNA: TGTGCCAGCAGTGAATTGCGGGGGGCGGGGGAGACCCAGTACTTC

J: TRBJ2-3
size: once
V: TRBV5-4
D: TRBD2
CDR3: CASNGLAGGSTDTQYF
DNA: TGTGCCAGCAACGGACTAGCGGGGGGGAGCACAGATACGCAGTATTTT

J: TRBJ1-2
size: .
V: TRBV7-2
D: .
CDR3: CASSSLGGRSNYGYTF
DNA: TGTGCCAGCAGCTCGCTCGGAGGGAGGTCTAACTATGGCTACACCTTC

J: TRBJ1-2
size: .
V: TRBV28
D: TRBD1
CDR3: CATRRTGVRSGYTF
DNA: TGTGCCACCAGGAGGACAGGGGTAAGGAGTGGCTACACCTTC

J: TRBJ1-6
size: once
V: TRBV19
D: .
CDR3: CASSMGLYNSPLHF
DNA: TGTGCCAGTAGTATGGGACTGTATAATTCACCCCTCCACTTT

J: TRBJ1-6
size: .
V: TRBV5-6
D: .
CDR3: CASSFLRSSYNSPLHF
DNA: TGTGCCAGCAGCTTTCTCCGGAGCTCCTATAATTCACCCCTCCACTTT

J: TRBJ2-7
size: .
V: TRBV6-1
D: TRBD1
CDR3: CASSGNYRDRSYEQYF
DNA: TGTGCCAGCAGTGGAAACTACAGGGACAGGTCCTACGAGCAGTACTTC

J: TRBJ2-1
size: .
V: TRBV19
D: TRBD2
CDR3: CASSISLGGDEQFF
DNA: TGTGCCAGTAGTATTAGTCTCGGGGGGGATGAGCAGTTCTTC

J: TRBJ2-5
size: .
V: TRBV4-1
D: TRBD2
CDR3: CASSLLLAGGPETQYF
DNA: TGCGCCAGCAGCCTTTTATTAGCGGGGGGGCCGGAGACCCAGTACTTC